Below, 27 T cell receptor beta chains from the same sample are listed, as sequenced in a study of CD8 T cells in ankylosing spondylitis. From the 5' RACE reads, TCRdb called clonotypes with MiXCR, one entry per CDR3 protein. This sample has fewer than 400,000 distinct CDR3 sequences; under 15% occur once, and the top ten carry 0.85% to 1.4%. Sample: blood, either unsorted or a sorted T cell fraction (not recorded which). All receptors derive from a male donor with ankylosing spondylitis or in good health (not recorded which).

This chain joins TRBV3-1 and TRBJ2-2; tentative D call: TRBD2 (7 bases). The germline V gene has CDR1 LGHDT and CDR2 YNNKEL (reference sequence). Trimming shortened V by 3 bases and J by 4 bases, and 15 bases separated the two germline ends. This CDR3 spans 16 amino acids. CDR3 amino acids: CASSQRGGQGTGELFF. In DNA, the CDR3 is TGTGCCAGCAGCCAGAGGGGGGGGCAGGGCACCGGGGAGCTGTTTTTT.

This clonotype has at least ten counts. The chain combines TRBV7-9 with TRBJ2-5, with D possibly TRBD1 on 5 matching bases. Germline V lookup: CDR1 SEHNR, CDR2 FQNEAQ (reference sequence). The CDR3 extends over 16 amino acids. The germline V and J ends were trimmed by 0 bases and 6 bases, with 17 bases remaining between them. CDR3 sequence reads: CASSLAGVRDGQTQYF. CDR3 nucleotide sequence: TGTGCCAGCAGCTTAGCTGGGGTCAGGGATGGACAGACCCAGTACTTC.

The V call is TRBV10-3, the J call TRBJ2-7, with TRBD1 matching over 9 bases. Looked up from germline, CDR1 is ENHRY and CDR2 is SYGVKD. J gave up 5 bases and V 5 bases, and 4 bases lay outside the gene matches. This CDR3 is 13 amino acids long. The CDR3 sequence is CAISRDRDNEQYF. The CDR3 DNA reads as TGTGCCATCAGTCGGGACAGGGACAACGAGCAGTACTTC.

The CDR3 reads CAWSRTGTGTYEQYF. Written as DNA, the CDR3 is TGTGCCTGGAGTCGGACCGGGACAGGGACCTACGAGCAGTACTTC. This sequence joins TRBV30 and TRBJ2-7; TRBD1 agrees at 9 bases. Germline V CDR1 and CDR2: GTSNPN, SVGIG (reference sequence). V shed 2 bases and J 2 bases; nucleotides not matched to a gene: 7. The CDR3 extends over 15 amino acids.

The chain links TRBV29-1 to TRBJ2-3; TRBD1 might be the D (6 bases). V was pared by 6 bases and J by 6 bases, with 10 bases between. The germline gives CDR1 SQVTM, CDR2 ANQGSEA. This CDR3 region has 11 residues. CDR3 in DNA: TGCAGCGTCGGACAGTCTGATACGCAGTATTTT. Translating gives CSVGQSDTQYF.

The table lists this clonotype with a few counts. The rearrangement links TRBV6-1 to TRBJ1-3, with no clear D. CDR3 size: 14 residues. V was cut by 2 bases and J by 3 bases, with 8 bases left in between. Per the germline V gene, CDR1 is MNHNS and CDR2 is SASEGT. Here the CDR3 reads CASSERTVGNTIYF. CDR3 DNA: TGTGCCAGCAGTGAAAGGACGGTTGGAAACACCATATATTTT.

This clonotype was observed at least ten times. The CDR3 sequence: CASSPQARSTDTQYF. CDR3 coding DNA: TGTGCCAGCTCACCTCAAGCCCGTAGCACAGATACGCAGTATTTT. The rearrangement links TRBV18 to TRBJ2-3; no clear D gene. Trimming took off 3 bases at V and 0 bases at J, with 10 bases between the two ends. The CDR3 length is 15 residues. CDR1 is KGHSH, CDR2 LQKENI, per germline.

This clonotype has more than one count but fewer than ten. This rearrangement joins TRBV15 to TRBJ1-1; D call uncertain. Germline V lookup: CDR1 LNHNV, CDR2 YYDKDF (reference sequence). This CDR3 has 15 residues. With 0 bases removed from V and 1 base from J, the gap between germline ends came to 9 bases. CDR3 in DNA: TGTGCCACCAGCAGAGAGGGGTCGGGGAACACTGAAGCTTTCTTT. Translation: CATSREGSGNTEAFF.

The sample holds a few counts of this clonotype. The chain uses TRBV12-3 or TRBV12-4 and TRBJ1-1; D is possibly TRBD1 (5 bases). The CDR3 spans 11 residues. V was pared by 6 bases and J by 11 bases, with 13 bases between. The CDR3 coding sequence is TGTGCCAGCAGCCCCCGGGGACCCGCTTTCTTT. As protein: CASSPRGPAFF.

This sequence joins TRBV5-1 and TRBJ1-1, with D hard to call. CDR1 is SGHRS, CDR2 YFSETQ, per germline. V lost 5 bases, J lost 1 base, and 12 bases lay in between. This CDR3 comprises 14 residues. The CDR3 spells CASRIGGSNTEAFF. The CDR3 nucleotides are TGCGCCAGCAGAATAGGCGGGTCGAACACTGAAGCTTTCTTT.

This clonotype has just a few counts. The chain is built from TRBV7-7 and TRBJ1-2; TRBD1 agrees at 8 bases. There are 13 residues in the CDR3. Germline V CDR1 and CDR2: SSHAT, FNYEAQ (reference sequence). J was trimmed by 4 bases and V by 5 bases; bases with no gene match: 3. CDR3 region: CASSKTGVYGYTF. DNA of the CDR3: TGTGCCAGCAGCAAGACAGGGGTCTATGGCTACACCTTC.

A few counts support this clonotype. This sequence joins TRBV9 and TRBJ2-7; the match to TRBD1 covers 7 bases. The germline CDR1 and CDR2 sequences are SGDLS and YYNGEE. The CDR3 is 15 amino acids. Losses at the gene ends were 3 bases for V and 0 bases for J; bases not matched to a gene: 6. The CDR3 DNA reads as TGTGCCAGCAGCGCCTCGAGGGGGCTCTCCTACGAGCAGTACTTC. It yields the protein CASSASRGLSYEQYF.

This clonotype was picked up many times. The rearrangement joins TRBV5-1 to TRBJ2-7; maybe TRBD2 (5 bases). The CDR3 totals 16 residues. Germline CDR1 reads SGHRS; CDR2 reads YFSETQ. The V and J ends lost 7 bases and 3 bases respectively, with 23 bases between them. The CDR3 nucleotides read TGCGCCAGCCGCCGGGGTCATAGCACCTATTACTACGAGCAGTACTTC. As protein: CASRRGHSTYYYEQYF.

The chain is built from TRBV4-1 and TRBJ1-4; no clear D gene. Trimming took 2 bases from V and 8 from J, leaving 12 bases between them. The CDR3 is 14 residues long. CDR1 MGHRA and CDR2 YSYEKL come from the germline V gene. The CDR3 DNA reads as TGCGCCAGCAGCCAATGGATGAAAGAGGAAAAACTGTTTTTT. Translating it yields CASSQWMKEEKLFF.

The V gene is TRBV9, the J gene TRBJ2-2, with unresolved D. With 0 bases removed from V and 0 bases from J, the gap between germline ends came to 9 bases. Germline CDR1 and CDR2: SGDLS and YYNGEE. This CDR3 region has 16 residues. This CDR3 reads CASSVAGGANTGELFF. The CDR3 DNA reads TGTGCCAGCAGCGTAGCGGGCGGAGCGAACACCGGGGAGCTGTTTTTT.

Only a few counts were recorded for this clonotype. V gene TRBV7-2 combines with J gene TRBJ1-6, with D hard to call. This CDR3 has 12 residues. V was clipped by 4 bases and J by 10 bases, with 8 bases between them. Looked up from germline, CDR1 is SGHTA and CDR2 is FQGNSA. CDR3: CASSSPGSPLHF. The DNA for the CDR3 is TGTGCCAGCAGCTCCCCCGGGTCACCCCTCCACTTT.

The chain couples TRBV5-5 to TRBJ1-5, with a tentative D call TRBD1 (5 bases). V was shortened by 1 base and J by 5 bases, with 13 bases between the two germline ends. The CDR3 length is 15 residues. Germline loops: CDR1 SGHKS, CDR2 YYEKEE (reference sequence). The CDR3 loop is CASSLRGRADQPQHF. Written as DNA, the CDR3 is TGTGCCAGCAGCTTGAGGGGCAGGGCTGATCAGCCCCAGCATTTT. Complete variable domain (other parts from reference TRBV5-5 and TRBJ1-5): DAGVTQSPTHLIKTRGQQVTLRCSPISGHKSVSWYQQVLGQGPQFIFQYYEKEERGRGNFPDRFSARQFPNYSSELNVNALLLGDSALYLCASSLRGRADQPQHFGDGTRLSIL.

This clonotype was observed a few times. The chain couples TRBV5-1 to TRBJ2-6; 9 positions agree with TRBD1. The CDR3 covers 16 residues. Trimming cost V 6 bases and J 4 bases; bases outside gene matches: 8. Per the germline V gene, CDR1 is SGHRS and CDR2 is YFSETQ. This chain's CDR3 is CASTPTGGYGANVLTF. The DNA for the CDR3 is TGCGCCAGCACCCCCACAGGGGGCTACGGGGCCAACGTCCTGACTTTC.

The chain carries TRBV5-1 and TRBJ2-1; tentatively, D is TRBD1 (6 bases). The V end lost 0 bases, the J end lost 6 bases, and 25 bases lay between the germline ends. This CDR3 comprises 19 residues. The germline CDR1 and CDR2 sequences are SGHRS and YFSETQ. CDR3 in DNA: TGCGCCAGCAGCTTGGAAGCCAGGGGCGTCCTAGCTTCTGGCAATGAGCAGTTCTTC. Its translation: CASSLEARGVLASGNEQFF. The whole variable domain, filled in from reference TRBV5-1 and TRBJ2-1, reads KAGVTQTPRYLIKTRGQQVTLSCSPISGHRSVSWYQQTPGQGLQFLFEYFSETQRNKGNFPGRFSGRQFSNSRSEMNVSTLELGDSALYLCASSLEARGVLASGNEQFFGPGTRLTVL.

This clonotype was counted ten times or more. This rearrangement joins TRBV7-9 to TRBJ1-5; unclear D gene. V was trimmed by 5 bases and J by 4 bases, leaving 6 bases between them. Germline assignment: CDR1 SEHNR and CDR2 FQNEAQ (reference sequence). This CDR3 has 12 amino acids. For the CDR3, the DNA is TGTGCCAGCAGCACCCCGAATCAGCCCCAGCATTTT. It translates to CASSTPNQPQHF.

This clonotype was detected only a few times. CDR3: CASSEGTLGTTDTQYF. In nucleotides, the CDR3 is TGTGCCAGCAGTGAAGGGACTCTCGGGACCACAGATACGCAGTATTTT. The chain couples TRBV2 to TRBJ2-3; either TRBD1 or TRBD2 may fit D (5 bases each). The CDR3 is 16 residues long. CDR1 and CDR2 from the germline V gene are SNHLY and FYNNEI. The V end was cut by 1 base, the J end by 2 bases, with 13 bases between.

This clonotype occurred a few times. J is TRBJ1-1 and V is TRBV7-8; D might be TRBD1 (5 bases). CDR3 length: 15 residues. Germline V gene data show CDR1 as SGHVS and CDR2 as FQNEAQ. Trimming cost V 5 bases and J 5 bases, with 18 bases left between them. CDR3 residues: CASSGRGRVVTEAFF. As DNA, the CDR3 is TGTGCCAGCAGCGGTAGGGGCAGGGTGGTTACTGAAGCTTTCTTT. The complete variable domain, with remaining parts taken from reference TRBV7-8 and TRBJ1-1, reads GAGVSQSPRYKVAKRGQDVALRCDPISGHVSLFWYQQALGQGPEFLTYFQNEAQLDKSGLPSDRFFAERPEGSVSTLKIQRTQQEDSAVYLCASSGRGRVVTEAFFGQGTRLTVV.

This clonotype came up a few times. The rearrangement uses TRBV12-3 or TRBV12-4 and TRBJ2-7; 7 nucleotides match TRBD1. There are 12 residues in the CDR3. The ends lost 5 bases at V and 6 bases at J; junction bases unmatched: 4. The chain's CDR3 is CASSPTGTEQYF. CDR3 bases: TGTGCCAGCAGTCCGACAGGGACCGAGCAGTACTTC.

This clonotype was counted only a few times. J is TRBJ1-2 and V is TRBV2, with 8 bases fitting TRBD1. With 9 bases clipped from V and 0 bases from J, the junction kept 3 bases outside the gene matches. This CDR3 is built from 13 residues. CDR1 is SNHLY, CDR2 FYNNEI, per germline. The CDR3 is CARTGQANYGYTF. The CDR3 DNA is TGTGCCAGGACGGGACAGGCTAACTATGGCTACACCTTC.

The chain couples TRBV7-8 to TRBJ2-4, with a weak D call TRBD2 (7 bases). This CDR3 has 16 amino acids. Germline CDR1 SGHVS, CDR2 FQNEAQ. V lost 6 bases and J 1 base, leaving 16 bases between the germline ends. The CDR3 nucleotides read TGTGCCAGCAGGCCCGAGGGGGGGCTTGCCAAAAACATTCAGTACTTC. This translates into CASRPEGGLAKNIQYF.

The table lists this clonotype with a few counts. The J gene is TRBJ2-1, the V gene TRBV4-1, with D perhaps matching TRBD1 (6 bases). The CDR3 is 15 residues long. V lost 4 bases to trimming and J lost 10 bases, with 20 bases between them. Germline V gene sequence: CDR1 MGHRA, CDR2 YSYEKL. The CDR3 DNA reads as TGCGCCAGCAGCCCCACCGGGACAACGTATCAGGAGCAGTTCTTC. Translation: CASSPTGTTYQEQFF.

This clonotype was recorded many times. The chain recombines TRBV3-1 with TRBJ2-1; TRBD2 matches 12 bases. The trim removed 4 bases at V and 10 bases at J, leaving 5 bases unmatched. Germline CDR1 reads LGHDT; CDR2 reads YNNKEL (reference sequence). The CDR3 consists of 14 residues. CDR3 sequence (DNA): TGTGCCAGCAGCCCGACTAGCGGGAGCCGGGAGCAGTTCTTC. It yields the protein CASSPTSGSREQFF.